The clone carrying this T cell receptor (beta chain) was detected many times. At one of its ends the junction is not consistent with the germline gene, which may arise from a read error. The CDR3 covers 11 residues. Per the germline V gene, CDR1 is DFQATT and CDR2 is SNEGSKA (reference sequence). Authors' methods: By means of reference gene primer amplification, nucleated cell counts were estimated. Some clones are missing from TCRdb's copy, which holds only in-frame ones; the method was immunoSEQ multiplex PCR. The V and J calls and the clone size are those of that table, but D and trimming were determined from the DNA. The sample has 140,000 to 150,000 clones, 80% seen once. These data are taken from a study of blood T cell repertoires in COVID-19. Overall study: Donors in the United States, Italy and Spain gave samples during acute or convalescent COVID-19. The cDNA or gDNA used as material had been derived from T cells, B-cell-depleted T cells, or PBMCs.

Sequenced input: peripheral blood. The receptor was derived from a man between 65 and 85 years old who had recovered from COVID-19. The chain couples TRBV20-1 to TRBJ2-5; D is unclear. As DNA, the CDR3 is TGCAGTGCATCGAAACCAGAGGCCCAGTACTTC. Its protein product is CSASKPEAQYF.